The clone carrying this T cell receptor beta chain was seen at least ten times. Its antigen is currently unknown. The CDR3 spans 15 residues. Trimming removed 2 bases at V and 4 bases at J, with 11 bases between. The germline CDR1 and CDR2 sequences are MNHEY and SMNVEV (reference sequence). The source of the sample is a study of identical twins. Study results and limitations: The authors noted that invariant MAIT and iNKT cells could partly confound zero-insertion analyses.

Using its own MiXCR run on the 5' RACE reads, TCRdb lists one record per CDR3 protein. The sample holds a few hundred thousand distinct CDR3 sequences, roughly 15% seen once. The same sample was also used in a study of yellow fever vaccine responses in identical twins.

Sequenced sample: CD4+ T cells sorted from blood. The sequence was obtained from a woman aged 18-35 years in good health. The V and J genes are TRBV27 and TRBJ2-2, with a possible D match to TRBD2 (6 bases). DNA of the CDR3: TGTGCCAGCAGTTTACGGACTACCCCCACCGGGGAGCTGTTTTTT. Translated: CASSLRTTPTGELFF.